This TCR beta chain comes out of a study of cytomegalovirus exposure and HLA in healthy donors. Losses at the gene ends were 6 bases for V and 4 bases for J; bases not matched to a gene: 6. There are 14 residues in the CDR3. Germline V lookup: CDR1 MNHNS, CDR2 SASEGT. Concerning this clone itself: Its matching antigen is unknown.

Study results and limitations: Analyzed later, association rates of TCRs varied across HLA loci, with DRB1 most and HLA-C fewest. Analysis performed later found 16,000 or so TCR beta sequences associated with HLA alleles at 0.05 false discovery rate. Donor immune exposure was known only as CMV serostatus.

PCR was performed using 60 Vbeta and 13 Jbeta primers. Profiled with immunoSEQ multiplex PCR; TCRdb holds only in-frame clones, not every one. This sample has 150,000 to 200,000 clones, with around 73% found just once. This sequence joins TRBV6-1 and TRBJ2-5; TRBD1 matches at 9 bases. This sequence was found in a man aged 60 to 69 in good health and CMV-seronegative. The specimen was PBMCs. CDR3 nucleotides: TGTGCCAGCAGGAGGGGACAGGGAGGAGAGACCCAGTACTTC. This sequence encodes CASRRGQGGETQYF.